This TCR beta chain was captured by sequencing in a study of blood T cells in healthy people across ages. General study points: Because sorting was not performed, PBMCs prevented conclusive naive versus antigen-experienced comparison. In older individuals, TCR beta diversity per million T cells was lower, falling roughly linearly with age.

Per sample, no less than 5.5 micrograms of total RNA were extracted. Germline lookup yields CDR1 DFQATT and CDR2 SNEGSKA (reference sequence). This CDR3 region has 12 residues. It was with a sample-barcoded 5' primer and a J-beta primer mix that a second PCR of roughly 7 to 12 cycles was run. TCRdb redid the calling of the 5' RACE reads with MiXCR, one entry per CDR3 protein. The data show about 400,000 distinct CDR3 sequences, with 52% seen just once and over 40% held by the top ten. A word on this clonotype: Its antigen is undetermined.

The TCR was taken from a man aged 55-75 years in good health. The specimen sequenced was blood. V and J are TRBV20-1 and TRBJ2-1; D might be TRBD2 (6 bases). The J call may be in error: the DNA end matches TRBJ2-7 better. As DNA, the CDR3 is TGCAGTGGGACGGGGGAACCCTACGAGCAGTACTTC. Its translation: CSGTGEPYEQYF.